The 30 T cell receptor beta chains below were found in one sample sequenced in a study of cytomegalovirus exposure and HLA in healthy donors. The PCR used 60 Vbeta and 13 Jbeta primers. Here immunoSEQ multiplex PCR was the method, and the copy in TCRdb shows in-frame clones only, minus some. This table holds 200,000 to 250,000 clones, more than 85% found once. Sequencing input: PBMCs. These receptors were collected from a woman younger than 35 in good health and CMV-seronegative.

Here the CDR3 DNA reads TGTGCCAGCAGATCTTTGGACAGGGGGCTGGGGAACACTGAAGCTTTCTTT. Translated: CASRSLDRGLGNTEAFF. J is TRBJ1-1 and V is TRBV5-4; 11 positions match TRBD1. Germline CDR1 SGHNT, CDR2 YYREEE (reference sequence). V dropped 5 bases and J dropped 1; count of bases not matched to a gene: 10. CDR3 length: 17 amino acids.

This chain links TRBV11-3 with TRBJ2-7, with D perhaps TRBD1 (6 bases). Trimming took off 3 bases at V and 4 bases at J, with 13 bases between the two ends. Germline CDR1 and CDR2: SGHNT and YENEEA. CDR3 length: 14 residues. CDR3 sequence (DNA): TGTGCCAGCAGCTTGGGTCCACAGGGTTACGAGCAGTACTTC. Residues: CASSLGPQGYEQYF.

This sequence joins TRBV19 and TRBJ1-5, with TRBD1 matching over 9 bases. The CDR3 covers 18 residues. CDR1 LNHDA and CDR2 SQIVND come from the germline V gene (reference sequence). Trimming cost V 6 bases and J 5 bases; bases outside gene matches: 17. The CDR3 is CASSLRPLGTGRYQPQHF. In nucleotides, the CDR3 is TGTGCCAGTAGCTTGAGACCTTTAGGGACAGGGAGATATCAGCCCCAGCATTTT.

This chain links TRBV29-1 with TRBJ2-2; 11 bases agree with TRBD1. The V gene's germline CDR1 is SQVTM and CDR2 ANQGSEA. The CDR3 spans 15 residues. The J segment lost 7 bases and the V segment lost 8 bases, leaving 12 bases of the junction unmatched. CDR3 DNA sequence: TGCAGCCCCCGGAGAGGACAGGGGGCGGGCGGGGAGCTGTTTTTT. Amino acid sequence: CSPRRGQGAGGELFF.

This clone has a single count. The chain combines TRBV30 with TRBJ2-1; D is uncertain. The CDR3 is made up of 11 amino acids. The germline V gene encodes CDR1 GTSNPN and CDR2 SVGIG (reference sequence). The V end was cut by 2 bases, the J end by 9 bases, with 8 bases between. The CDR3 loop reads CAWSPLGEQFF. Written as DNA, the CDR3 is TGTGCCTGGAGTCCGCTAGGTGAGCAGTTCTTC.

This chain uses TRBV10-3 with TRBJ1-2, with D maybe TRBD1 (5 bases). This CDR3 has 15 residues. Between the trimmed V and J ends, which lost 3 bases and 0 bases, there was a span of 11 bases. The germline gives CDR1 ENHRY, CDR2 SYGVKD. The CDR3 DNA sequence: TGTGCCATCAGTGACCAGGGAGGCGCTAACTATGGCTACACCTTC. It codes for CAISDQGGANYGYTF.

The V and J genes are TRBV27 and TRBJ2-7; 11 positions agree with TRBD1. With V trimmed by 0 bases and J by 5 bases, 3 bases remained unmatched. The CDR3 has 15 amino acids. The germline V gene has CDR1 MNHEY and CDR2 SMNVEV (reference sequence). CDR3 sequence: CASSLSRTGGNEQYF. In DNA, the CDR3 is TGTGCCAGCAGTTTATCCCGGACAGGGGGCAACGAGCAGTACTTC.

A single count supports this clone. The genes are TRBV19 and TRBJ1-2, with 12 bases matching TRBD1. The trim removed 6 bases at V and 3 bases at J, leaving 5 bases unmatched. CDR1 is LNHDA and CDR2 is SQIVND in the germline V gene (reference sequence). This CDR3 region has 15 residues. CDR3 residues: CASRPGQGADYGYTF. The CDR3 DNA sequence: TGTGCCAGTAGACCGGGACAGGGGGCCGACTATGGCTACACCTTC.

The chain carries TRBV7-9 and TRBJ2-1; 8 positions agree with TRBD1. CDR3 size: 12 residues. The V segment lost 4 bases and the J segment 9 bases; nucleotides outside the gene matches: 2. CDR1 and CDR2 (germline): SEHNR, FQNEAQ (reference sequence). CDR3 amino acids: CASSSGGGEQFF. The CDR3 DNA reads as TGTGCCAGCAGCTCAGGGGGCGGTGAGCAGTTCTTC.

The chain uses TRBV5-6 and TRBJ1-2, with a possible D match to TRBD1 (5 bases). V was clipped by 4 bases and J by 6 bases, with 16 bases between them. From germline, CDR1 is SGHDT and CDR2 YYEEEE. The CDR3 length is 14 residues. The CDR3 here is CASSPSARVHGYTF. DNA of the CDR3: TGTGCCAGCAGCCCCTCTGCCAGGGTCCATGGCTACACCTTC.

This chain connects TRBV4-2 to TRBJ2-5, with TRBD2 as a possible D gene (6 bases). V was trimmed by 1 base and J by 4 bases, leaving 16 bases between them. The CDR3 loop spans 16 amino acids. The germline V gene has CDR1 LGHNA and CDR2 YNFKEQ. In nucleotides, the CDR3 is TGTGCCAGCAGCCAAGTGTCTAGTGGGACTGGAGAGACCCAGTACTTC. It codes for CASSQVSSGTGETQYF.

The V gene is TRBV6-5, the J gene TRBJ2-1; D is undetermined. The CDR3 is 13 amino acids. CDR1 MNHEY and CDR2 SVGAGI come from the germline V gene. The ends were cut back, 6 bases at V and 0 bases at J, with 6 bases in the middle. The DNA for the CDR3 is TGTGCCAGCAGCCCTAGCTCCTACAATGAGCAGTTCTTC. Protein sequence: CASSPSSYNEQFF.

In DNA, the CDR3 is TGTGCCAGCAGCGTACGGGAGAGCTCTGGAAACACCATATATTTT. Protein: CASSVRESSGNTIYF. The rearrangement links TRBV9 to TRBJ1-3; D not resolved. Germline V CDR1 and CDR2: SGDLS, YYNGEE. CDR3 length: 15 amino acids. V shed 1 base and J shed 0 bases, with 8 bases lying between them.

This clone was observed a single time. The genes are TRBV25-1 and TRBJ2-7, with D unclear. Trimming shortened V by 1 base and J by 3 bases, and 10 bases separated the two germline ends. The CDR3 extends over 14 amino acids. The germline V gene encodes CDR1 MGHDK and CDR2 SYGVNS. The CDR3 bases are TGTGCCAGCAGTGAATGGGCCGCCGTCTACGAGCAGTACTTC. Its protein product is CASSEWAAVYEQYF.

The table lists this clone with a few counts. The rearrangement links TRBV14 to TRBJ2-7; D not resolved. Trimming pared 3 bases from V and 2 bases from J, leaving 14 bases between. CDR3 length: 15 amino acids. Germline values: CDR1 SGHDN, CDR2 FVKESK. This chain's CDR3 is CASSHSDMLAYEQYF. In DNA form, the CDR3 reads TGTGCCAGCAGCCATTCCGACATGTTAGCCTACGAGCAGTACTTC. Full variable domain (outside the CDR3, taken from reference TRBV14 and TRBJ2-7): EAGVTQFPSHSVIEKGQTVTLRCDPISGHDNLYWYRRVMGKEIKFLLHFVKESKQDESGMPNNRFLAERTGGTYSTLKVQPAELEDSGVYFCASSHSDMLAYEQYFGPGTRLTVT.

The chain recombines TRBV14 with TRBJ2-1, with D tentatively TRBD2 (5 bases). V dropped 4 bases and J dropped 4 bases, with 14 bases sitting between them. The CDR3 extends over 15 amino acids. Germline assignment: CDR1 SGHDN and CDR2 FVKESK. CDR3 sequence: CASSLSSPSYNEQFF. The CDR3 DNA reads TGTGCCAGCAGCCTCTCTAGCCCCTCGTACAATGAGCAGTTCTTC.

This chain joins TRBV10-3 and TRBJ2-7; 9 positions match TRBD2. With V trimmed by 2 bases and J by 1 base, 3 bases remained unmatched. Germline values: CDR1 ENHRY, CDR2 SYGVKD. The CDR3 sequence is 15 residues long. DNA for the CDR3: TGTGCCATCAGTGAGCCTAGCGGGGCTTCCTACGAGCAGTACTTC. It codes for CAISEPSGASYEQYF.

This clone showed up just a few times. The genes are TRBV7-9 and TRBJ2-1; D is possibly TRBD2 (6 bases). The CDR3 loop spans 14 amino acids. Trimming cost V 5 bases and J 5 bases, with 13 bases left between them. The germline V gene has CDR1 SEHNR and CDR2 FQNEAQ (reference sequence). CDR3 amino acids: CASSAGPPNNEQFF. CDR3 DNA: TGTGCCAGCAGCGCGGGACCACCTAACAATGAGCAGTTCTTC.

Comments on this clone: The junction differs from germline at one of its ends, possibly a read error. V is TRBV4-3 and J is TRBJ1-6; no reliable D call. Germline V gives CDR1 LGHNA, CDR2 YSLEER. There are 17 residues in the CDR3. The CDR3: CANSQDAGGNPNSPLHF. Here the CDR3 DNA reads TGCGCCAACAGCCAAGACGCGGGAGGGAACCCGAATTCACCCCTCCACTTT.

The chain combines TRBV6-5 with TRBJ2-7; possible D gene TRBD1, 6 bases. Per germline, CDR1 MNHEY and CDR2 SVGAGI. V was shortened by 6 bases and J by 3 bases, with 15 bases between the two germline ends. The CDR3 is made up of 14 amino acids. In DNA form, the CDR3 reads TGTGCCAGCAGACTAATTGGACAGCACTACGAGCAGTACTTC. Its translation is CASRLIGQHYEQYF.

The chain recombines TRBV10-3 with TRBJ2-1; D remains unclear. Trimming took off 6 bases at V and 4 bases at J, with 16 bases between the two ends. CDR3 length equals 15 residues. The germline V gene has CDR1 ENHRY and CDR2 SYGVKD. The CDR3 spells CAIRREVRLYNEQFF. The CDR3 bases are TGTGCCATCAGAAGAGAAGTACGGTTGTACAATGAGCAGTTCTTC.

The rearrangement joins TRBV5-4 to TRBJ2-2; tentatively, D is TRBD1 (6 bases). Germline V gene lookup returns CDR1 SGHNT and CDR2 YYREEE (reference sequence). This CDR3 has 16 amino acids. The ends were cut back, 1 base at V and 1 base at J, with 11 bases in the middle. CDR3 coding DNA: TGTGCCAGCAGCTTGCCACAGGGTGGGAACACCGGGGAGCTGTTTTTT. It encodes CASSLPQGGNTGELFF.

V and J are TRBV7-9 and TRBJ1-4; D is unclear. Trimming left V 5 bases short and J 5 bases short, with 18 bases between. The CDR3 covers 16 residues. CDR1 is SEHNR, CDR2 FQNEAQ, per germline (reference sequence). This CDR3 is CASSRRYLGGNEKLFF. DNA of the CDR3: TGTGCCAGCAGCCGCAGATACTTGGGCGGGAATGAAAAACTGTTTTTT.

This rearrangement joins TRBV5-1 to TRBJ1-1, with a weak D call TRBD1 (6 bases). The V and J ends lost 2 bases and 1 base respectively, with 9 bases between them. CDR3 length: 14 amino acids. CDR1 is SGHRS and CDR2 is YFSETQ in the germline V gene. The chain's CDR3 is CASSFQQGNTEAFF. For the CDR3, the DNA is TGCGCCAGCAGCTTTCAACAGGGGAACACTGAAGCTTTCTTT.

This clone was seen more than once but under ten times. The chain joins TRBV15 to TRBJ1-2; tentatively, D is TRBD1 (5 bases). CDR3 length: 15 amino acids. V lost 2 bases to trimming and J lost 4 bases, with 14 bases between them. Per germline, CDR1 LNHNV and CDR2 YYDKDF (reference sequence). The chain's CDR3 is CATSRFREGTYGYTF. Written as DNA, the CDR3 is TGTGCCACCAGCAGATTTCGGGAGGGGACCTATGGCTACACCTTC.

This chain links TRBV27 with TRBJ2-3; possible D gene TRBD2, 6 bases. The germline V gene encodes CDR1 MNHEY and CDR2 SMNVEV (reference sequence). Trimming removed 10 bases from V and 3 bases from J, with 17 bases in between. This CDR3 comprises 14 residues. The CDR3 DNA reads as TGTGCCATTTTCCGGGACTCTGGAACAGATACGCAGTATTTT. Translation gives CAIFRDSGTDTQYF.

The genes are TRBV5-8 and TRBJ1-2; tentative D call: TRBD1 (6 bases). Germline loops: CDR1 SGHTS, CDR2 YDEGEE. The CDR3 has 13 amino acids. V lost 4 bases and J 4 bases, leaving 11 bases between the germline ends. The CDR3 sequence: CASSRRGAYGYTF. The CDR3 DNA follows: TGTGCCAGCAGCCGCAGGGGCGCCTATGGCTACACCTTC.

The rearrangement links TRBV11-2 to TRBJ1-6; D may be TRBD1 (6 bases). This CDR3 has 14 amino acids. Deletions cut 5 bases from V and 10 bases from J, with 15 bases between. Per the germline V gene, CDR1 is SGHAT and CDR2 is FQNNGV. The DNA for the CDR3 is TGTGCCAGCAGCAAACAGGGTGCGCGGTCACCCCTCCACTTT. Amino acids: CASSKQGARSPLHF.

This clone was observed a single time. This chain connects TRBV5-1 to TRBJ2-1, with TRBD2 identical over 10 bases. The V and J ends lost 3 bases and 5 bases, in that order; junction bases with no gene match: 8. CDR1 SGHRS and CDR2 YFSETQ come from the germline V gene. The CDR3 contains 16 residues. CDR3 sequence: CASSSSAGGPDNEQFF. The CDR3, as DNA: TGCGCCAGCAGCTCCTCAGCGGGGGGGCCGGACAATGAGCAGTTCTTC.

This chain's CDR3 is CASTLTGSSYEQYF. In DNA form, the CDR3 reads TGTGCCAGCACCCTGACAGGGAGCTCCTACGAGCAGTACTTC. This sequence joins TRBV27 and TRBJ2-7, with TRBD1 identical over 7 bases. V lost 7 bases, J lost 0 bases, and 6 bases stayed unmatched. Germline V gives CDR1 MNHEY, CDR2 SMNVEV (reference sequence). The CDR3 has 14 amino acids.